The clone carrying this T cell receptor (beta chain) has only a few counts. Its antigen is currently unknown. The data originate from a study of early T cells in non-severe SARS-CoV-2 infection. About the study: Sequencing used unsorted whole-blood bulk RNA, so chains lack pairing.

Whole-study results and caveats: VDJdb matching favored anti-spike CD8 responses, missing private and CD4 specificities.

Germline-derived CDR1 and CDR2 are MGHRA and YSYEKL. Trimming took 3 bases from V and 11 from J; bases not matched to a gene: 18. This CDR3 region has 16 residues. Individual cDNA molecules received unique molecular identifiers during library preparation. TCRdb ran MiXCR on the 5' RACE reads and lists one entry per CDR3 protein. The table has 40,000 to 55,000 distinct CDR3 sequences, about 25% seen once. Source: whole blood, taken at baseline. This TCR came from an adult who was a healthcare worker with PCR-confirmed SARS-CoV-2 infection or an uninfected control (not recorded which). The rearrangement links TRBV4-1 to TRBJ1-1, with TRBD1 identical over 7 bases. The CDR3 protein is CASSHLLLGTARGAFF. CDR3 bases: TGCGCCAGCAGCCATCTACTACTTGGGACAGCCCGGGGTGCTTTCTTT.